The 24 T cell receptor beta chains presented below share a single source sample, sequenced in a study of OX40 agonist ivuxolimab in advanced cancers. Clones were sequenced by immunoSEQ multiplex PCR, and TCRdb holds only the in-frame ones, with some missing. The table includes some 70,000 clones, 75% to 85% detected once. The material sequenced was CD4+ or CD8+ T cells sorted from blood, taken in a trial of the OX40 agonist ivuxolimab. Receptor source: an adult with an advanced solid tumor such as melanoma, head and neck, liver or kidney cancer.

Only a few counts were recorded for this clone. The rearrangement uses TRBV5-1 and TRBJ2-2; the D gene could be TRBD1 or TRBD2 (5 bases each). The germline gives CDR1 SGHRS, CDR2 YFSETQ. V was pared by 6 bases and J by 0 bases, with 9 bases between. The CDR3 covers 14 residues. CDR3 sequence reads: CASTGTANTGELFF. The CDR3 DNA reads as TGCGCCAGCACCGGGACGGCGAACACCGGGGAGCTGTTTTTT.

This clone occurred a few times. CDR3 in amino acids: CASSLSSLSSGMFTDTQYF. The CDR3 bases are TGCGCCAGCAGCTTGAGTTCTCTCTCTAGCGGGATGTTCACAGATACGCAGTATTTT. The chain employs TRBV5-1 and TRBJ2-3; 9 bases line up with TRBD2. The CDR3 contains 19 residues. J lost 2 bases, V lost 1 base, and 14 bases had no gene match. Germline CDR1 and CDR2: SGHRS and YFSETQ.

The chain links TRBV4-1 to TRBJ1-5; 7 nucleotides align to TRBD1. The germline CDR1 and CDR2 sequences are MGHRA and YSYEKL. This CDR3 has 15 residues. V gave up 0 bases and J gave up 1 base; unmatched junction bases: 0. CDR3 sequence reads: CASSQETGSNQPQHF. Here the CDR3 DNA reads TGCGCCAGCAGCCAAGAGACAGGGAGCAATCAGCCCCAGCATTTT.

The chain is built from TRBV2 and TRBJ2-7; 9 bases map to TRBD1. There are 15 residues in the CDR3. Looked up from germline, CDR1 is SNHLY and CDR2 is FYNNEI. V shed 4 bases, J shed 3 bases, and the junction held 7 bases outside the gene matches. In DNA form, the CDR3 reads TGTGCCAGCAGTGCACAGGGGGCCTTATTCTACGAGCAGTACTTC. Translation: CASSAQGALFYEQYF. The full variable domain, rest sourced from reference TRBV2 and TRBJ2-7, is EPEVTQTPSHQVTQMGQEVILRCVPISNHLYFYWYRQILGQKVEFLVSFYNNEISEKSEIFDDQFSVERPDGSNFTLKIRSTKLEDSAMYFCASSAQGALFYEQYFGPGTRLTVT.

This clone was detected only once. The chain joins TRBV12-5 to TRBJ2-7; D is possibly TRBD2 (6 bases). V gave up 6 bases and J gave up 3 bases, with 12 bases separating them. The CDR3 runs to 13 residues. Germline V lookup: CDR1 LGHNT, CDR2 FRNRAP. The CDR3 sequence: CASGRDGRYEQYF. The CDR3 nucleotides are TGTGCTAGTGGGCGGGACGGACGCTACGAGCAGTACTTC.

This clone was observed once. This chain links TRBV18 with TRBJ2-1; 8 bases line up with TRBD2. Unmatched junction bases numbered 5, after V lost 2 bases and J lost 2 bases. Germline values: CDR1 KGHSH, CDR2 LQKENI. The CDR3 contains 16 residues. Here the CDR3 DNA reads TGTGCCAGCTCACCAGCAGCGGGAGACGCCTACAATGAGCAGTTCTTC. Its translation is CASSPAAGDAYNEQFF.

The V gene is TRBV5-4, the J gene TRBJ1-2, with a weak D call TRBD1 (6 bases). The CDR3 is 15 residues long. V lost 2 bases and J 5 bases, leaving 16 bases between the germline ends. Germline V gene data show CDR1 as SGHNT and CDR2 as YYREEE (reference sequence). The CDR3 spells CASSLGMGAGYGYTF. CDR3 sequence (DNA): TGTGCCAGCAGCTTAGGAATGGGGGCGGGTTATGGCTACACCTTC.

This chain uses TRBV9 with TRBJ2-3, with D uncertain. This CDR3 region has 16 residues. The V and J ends lost 0 bases and 1 base respectively, with 12 bases between them. Germline V gives CDR1 SGDLS, CDR2 YYNGEE. The CDR3 sequence: CASSVGLLMGTDTQYF. The CDR3 coding sequence is TGTGCCAGCAGCGTAGGTTTGCTGATGGGCACAGATACGCAGTATTTT.

The chain combines TRBV19 with TRBJ1-2, with D perhaps TRBD1 (5 bases). This CDR3 region has 13 residues. V gave up 3 bases and J gave up 4 bases, with 9 bases separating them. Germline lookup yields CDR1 LNHDA and CDR2 SQIVND (reference sequence). The CDR3 coding sequence is TGTGCCAGTAGTATGATCGGGGGCTATGGCTACACCTTC. It encodes CASSMIGGYGYTF.

V is TRBV28 and J is TRBJ2-7; maybe TRBD2 (6 bases). The CDR3 spans 12 residues. Trimming shortened V by 3 bases and J by 3 bases, and 6 bases separated the two germline ends. Germline CDR1 MDHEN, CDR2 SYDVKM. The CDR3 DNA reads TGTGCCAGCAGTTTGGGGGGCTACGAGCAGTACTTC. It codes for CASSLGGYEQYF.

The rearrangement uses TRBV6-1 and TRBJ2-5; D gene unclear. V lost 0 bases, J lost 5 bases, and 10 bases lay in between. Germline values: CDR1 MNHNS, CDR2 SASEGT. The CDR3 consists of 14 residues. This CDR3 is CASSEARTLETQYF. CDR3 nucleotides: TGTGCCAGCAGTGAAGCCCGCACCTTGGAGACCCAGTACTTC.

By share, this clone counts as medium-sized. The chain has TRBV10-1 and TRBJ1-5; D is ambiguous. This CDR3 is 12 amino acids long. Trimming stripped 3 bases from V and 7 bases from J, with 7 bases between. Germline CDR1 is WNHNN and CDR2 is SYGVQD (reference sequence). The DNA of the CDR3 is TGCGCCAGCAGTGATGGTGAGCAGCCCCAGCATTTT. Its translation is CASSDGEQPQHF.

The V call is TRBV2, the J call TRBJ1-1; TRBD1 is a possible D gene (6 bases). The CDR3 is 13 residues long. V was pared by 6 bases and J by 3 bases, with 11 bases between. Germline values: CDR1 SNHLY, CDR2 FYNNEI. CDR3 nucleotides: TGTGCCAGCAGCGGGACACCAGACACTGAAGCTTTCTTT. It yields the protein CASSGTPDTEAFF.

The CDR3 is CASSDLPPDTYNTGELFF. The CDR3 nucleotides are TGTGCCAGCAGCGATCTTCCCCCGGACACCTATAACACCGGGGAGCTGTTTTTT. The J gene is TRBJ2-2, the V gene TRBV11-1; TRBD1 might be the D (5 bases). CDR1 and CDR2 from the germline V gene are SGHAT and FQDESV (reference sequence). The CDR3 runs to 18 residues. Between the trimmed V and J ends, which lost 5 bases and 2 bases, there was a span of 21 bases. Full variable domain (rest looked up from reference TRBV11-1 and TRBJ2-2): EAEVAQSPRYKITEKSQAVAFWCDPISGHATLYWYRQILGQGPELLVQFQDESVVDDSQLPKDRFSAERLKGVDSTLKIQPAELGDSAMYLCASSDLPPDTYNTGELFFGEGSRLTVL.

This chain connects TRBV18 to TRBJ2-3; 12 positions match TRBD2. The CDR3 contains 15 residues. J was trimmed by 5 bases and V by 5 bases; bases with no gene match: 5. Germline CDR1 and CDR2: KGHSH and LQKENI. CDR3 DNA sequence: TGTGCCAGCTCAAGCGGACTAGCGGGAATAGATACGCAGTATTTT. Encoded protein: CASSSGLAGIDTQYF. The whole variable domain, remainder taken from reference TRBV18 and TRBJ2-3, is NAGVMQNPRHLVRRRGQEARLRCSPMKGHSHVYWYRQLPEEGLKFMVYLQKENIIDESGMPKERFSAEFPKEGPSILRIQQVVRGDSAAYFCASSSGLAGIDTQYFGPGTRLTVL.

The chain is built from TRBV10-1 and TRBJ1-1; D possibly corresponds to TRBD1 (5 bases). The CDR3 extends over 15 amino acids. Germline loops: CDR1 WNHNN, CDR2 SYGVQD (reference sequence). The V and J ends lost 11 bases and 0 bases respectively, with 19 bases between them. In DNA form, the CDR3 reads TGCGCCGCGGGGGTTCGGGGGAGTCTGAACACTGAAGCTTTCTTT. Amino acids: CAAGVRGSLNTEAFF.

The CDR3 DNA follows: TGTGCCAGCACGCCTAGCGGGGGCGAGACCCAGTACTTC. The encoded protein is CASTPSGGETQYF. The V call is TRBV6-1, the J call TRBJ2-5, with 10 bases identical to TRBD2. The CDR3 has 13 amino acids. Trimming took 7 bases from V and 5 from J; bases not matched to a gene: 4. The V gene's germline CDR1 is MNHNS and CDR2 SASEGT.

This CDR3 reads CASSLGLAGATDTQYF. The CDR3 DNA reads as TGTGCCAGCAGCTTAGGACTAGCGGGAGCCACAGATACGCAGTATTTT. The chain recombines TRBV7-3 with TRBJ2-3; 13 bases fit TRBD2. J was trimmed by 2 bases and V by 2 bases; bases with no gene match: 1. This CDR3 has 16 amino acids. CDR1 SGHTA and CDR2 FQGTGA come from the germline V gene.

This rearrangement joins TRBV10-1 to TRBJ1-4, with TRBD1 matching over 9 bases. This CDR3 is 15 amino acids long. CDR1 is WNHNN and CDR2 is SYGVQD in the germline V gene (reference sequence). Trimming cost V 4 bases and J 5 bases; bases outside gene matches: 5. The CDR3 is CASSGDRGKNEKLFF. Here the CDR3 DNA reads TGCGCCAGCAGTGGCGACAGGGGGAAGAATGAAAAACTGTTTTTT.

The chain joins TRBV19 to TRBJ2-1, with 7 bases lining up with TRBD1. After removal of 5 bases from V and 7 bases from J, the junction contained 14 bases not matched to a gene. CDR3 length: 16 residues. Germline V CDR1 and CDR2: LNHDA, SQIVND (reference sequence). In DNA, the CDR3 is TGTGCCAGTAGTCGGGAAACCGGGACAGACCGAAATGAGCAGTTCTTC. Protein: CASSRETGTDRNEQFF.

The chain carries TRBV4-2 and TRBJ2-5, with 12 bases fitting TRBD2. V dropped 1 base and J dropped 10; count of bases not matched to a gene: 4. CDR1 LGHNA and CDR2 YNFKEQ come from the germline V gene. This CDR3 is 14 amino acids long. In DNA, the CDR3 is TGTGCCAGCAGCCAAGGGCTAGCGGGGGGGGACCAGTACTTC. Its translation: CASSQGLAGGDQYF.

The CDR3 loop is CASSPGQGADTQYF. Written as DNA, the CDR3 is TGTGCCAGTAGTCCGGGACAGGGGGCAGATACGCAGTATTTT. The chain recombines TRBV19 with TRBJ2-3, with TRBD1 matching 11 bases. Per the germline V gene, CDR1 is LNHDA and CDR2 is SQIVND (reference sequence). CDR3 length equals 14 residues. After removal of 5 bases from V and 4 bases from J, the junction contained 2 bases not matched to a gene.

The chain combines TRBV7-8 with TRBJ1-2, with a tentative D call TRBD1 (5 bases). Trimming pared 4 bases from V and 2 bases from J, leaving 11 bases between. CDR3 length equals 14 residues. Germline V gene data show CDR1 as SGHVS and CDR2 as FQNEAQ. The CDR3: CASSSDISNYGYTF. In DNA, the CDR3 is TGTGCCAGCAGCTCGGACATCTCGAACTATGGCTACACCTTC.

The V call is TRBV18, the J call TRBJ1-2; 12 bases are a match to TRBD1. There are 15 residues in the CDR3. CDR1 and CDR2 from the germline V gene are KGHSH and LQKENI. The V and J ends lost 2 bases and 4 bases, in that order; junction bases with no gene match: 2. The CDR3 protein is CASSPLGQGAYGYTF. CDR3 DNA: TGTGCCAGCTCACCATTGGGACAGGGGGCCTATGGCTACACCTTC.